Given below is one T cell receptor beta chain in context. CDR3 size: 13 residues. CDR1 is SGHVS, CDR2 FQNEAQ, per germline. Trimming left V 5 bases short and J 5 bases short, with 11 bases between. Clones were read by immunoSEQ multiplex PCR, and TCRdb kept only the in-frame ones, dropping some. The table lists under 70,000 clones, about 96% of them singletons, with 0.85% to 1.4% in the top ten. The entry originates in a study of control samples from healthy donors and cancer patients. The receptor was isolated from a young woman in good health. The chain recombines TRBV7-8 with TRBJ2-3; the D is unclear. Sequencing was performed on blood. CDR3 region: CASSPNNGDTQYF. As DNA, the CDR3 is TGTGCCAGCAGCCCAAACAATGGAGATACGCAGTATTTT. Full variable domain (rest looked up from reference TRBV7-8 and TRBJ2-3): GAGVSQSPRYKVAKRGQDVALRCDPISGHVSLFWYQQALGQGPEFLTYFQNEAQLDKSGLPSDRFFAERPEGSVSTLKIQRTQQEDSAVYLCASSPNNGDTQYFGPGTRLTVL.